Following are 30 T cell receptor beta chains from one sample sequenced in a study of T cells in Graves' hyperthyroidism and ophthalmopathy. RNA transcripts provided the source from which TCR beta CDR3 regions were amplified. In the first-round RT-PCR of the TCR CDR3, the HTBI primer set was used. Via MiXCR, TCRdb re-called the multiplex PCR reads, giving one row per CDR3 protein. Among about 420,000 distinct CDR3 sequences listed, roughly an eighth were seen once. Sequencing was done on a sample of blood. These receptors were obtained from a young woman with Graves' hyperthyroidism.

In this sample, this clonotype turned up many times. V usage is TRBV29-1 and J usage is TRBJ1-2; perhaps TRBD1 as D (5 bases). The germline V gene encodes CDR1 SQVTM and CDR2 ANQGSEA. The CDR3 consists of 11 residues. The V gene lost 6 bases and the J gene lost 4 bases, with 9 bases spanning the gap. The CDR3 protein is CSVDDSYGYTF. The CDR3 coding sequence is TGCAGCGTAGATGACAGCTATGGCTACACCTTC.

This clonotype was seen many times. The genes are TRBV29-1 and TRBJ2-3; 8 bases fit TRBD2. The junction had 8 bases not matched to a gene; V was cut back by 4 bases and J by 2 bases. From germline, CDR1 is SQVTM and CDR2 ANQGSEA. The CDR3 is 15 residues long. DNA of the CDR3: TGCAGCGTTGGCGGGCTAGCGGGTTACACAGATACGCAGTATTTT. It yields the protein CSVGGLAGYTDTQYF.

This clonotype was picked up many times. The chain couples TRBV12-3 or TRBV12-4 to TRBJ2-5; 7 bases fit TRBD1. V shed 5 bases, J shed 7 bases, and the junction held 13 bases outside the gene matches. The CDR3 has 15 amino acids. The CDR3 reads CASSNSDQGEGTQYF. CDR3 sequence (DNA): TGTGCCAGCAGTAACAGCGACCAGGGGGAAGGGACCCAGTACTTC.

The rearrangement uses TRBV4-3 and TRBJ1-2, with D perhaps matching TRBD1 (5 bases). Germline values: CDR1 LGHNA, CDR2 YSLEER. This CDR3 comprises 15 residues. Between the trimmed V and J ends, which lost 0 bases and 4 bases, there was a span of 12 bases. The CDR3 region has the DNA TGCGCCAGCAGCCAAGATTCAACAGGCACCTATGGCTACACCTTC. This codes for CASSQDSTGTYGYTF.

This chain links TRBV12-3 or TRBV12-4 with TRBJ1-3; 7 bases line up with TRBD1. With V trimmed by 6 bases and J by 1 base, 12 bases remained unmatched. This CDR3 is 17 amino acids long. The CDR3 sequence: CASSKTGTRFSGNTIYF. The CDR3 nucleotides are TGTGCCAGCAGCAAGACAGGGACTCGGTTTTCTGGAAACACCATATATTTT.

This clonotype was recorded a few times. The chain uses TRBV27 and TRBJ2-2, with 8 bases that match TRBD2. Germline-derived CDR1 and CDR2 are MNHEY and SMNVEV (reference sequence). This CDR3 is 16 amino acids long. The ends lost 1 base at V and 1 base at J; junction bases unmatched: 2. DNA for the CDR3: TGTGCCAGCAGTTTATATGCGGGAGGGAACACCGGGGAGCTGTTTTTT. Translated: CASSLYAGGNTGELFF.

The chain is built from TRBV20-1 and TRBJ2-7; 12 bases map to TRBD2. The CDR3 loop spans 21 amino acids. J gave up 0 bases and V 5 bases, and 23 bases lay outside the gene matches. Looked up from germline, CDR1 is DFQATT and CDR2 is SNEGSKA (reference sequence). The CDR3 DNA reads as TGCAGTGCTTCAGGGGCATGGGCGGGAGGACTAGCGGGAAGACTCTCCTACGAGCAGTACTTC. It encodes CSASGAWAGGLAGRLSYEQYF.

As concerns this clonotype: A much larger clone sits a single nucleotide away, making a read error possible. The rearrangement links TRBV2 to TRBJ2-4; D gene uncertain. The germline V and J ends were trimmed by 6 bases and 9 bases, with 18 bases remaining between them. Germline V CDR1 and CDR2: SNHLY, FYNNEI. The CDR3 has 14 amino acids. DNA of the CDR3: TGTGCCAGCAGAGAGGTAAAGTCCGACGGCATTCAGTACTTC. It codes for CASREVKSDGIQYF.

This clonotype appeared many times. The J gene is TRBJ2-7, the V gene TRBV7-9; 11 nucleotides align to TRBD1. The V and J ends lost 5 bases and 6 bases, in that order; junction bases with no gene match: 6. This CDR3 has 14 amino acids. The germline CDR1 and CDR2 sequences are SEHNR and FQNEAQ (reference sequence). CDR3 sequence reads: CASSLLGQGGEQYF. Written as DNA, the CDR3 is TGTGCCAGCAGCCTCCTGGGACAGGGGGGCGAGCAGTACTTC.

This clonotype appeared a few times. The V gene is TRBV30, the J gene TRBJ1-6, with 8 nucleotides matching TRBD1. V was pared by 0 bases and J by 6 bases, with 4 bases of the junction left unmatched. This CDR3 spans 15 amino acids. Germline assignment: CDR1 GTSNPN and CDR2 SVGIG (reference sequence). CDR3 loop: CAWSVGDRINSPLHF. DNA of the CDR3: TGTGCCTGGAGTGTCGGGGACAGGATTAATTCACCCCTCCACTTT.

The count of this clonotype is one. A much larger clone sits a single nucleotide away, making a read error possible. The V call is TRBV27, the J call TRBJ1-2, with TRBD1 matching 9 bases. The germline V gene encodes CDR1 MNHEY and CDR2 SMNVEV (reference sequence). The trim removed 8 bases at V and 8 bases at J, leaving 12 bases unmatched. This CDR3 is built from 14 residues. The CDR3 region is CASGPTGQGTGYTF. CDR3 coding DNA: TGTGCCAGCGGTCCAACGGGACAGGGCACGGGCTACACCTTC.

This clonotype has a count of ten or more. This rearrangement joins TRBV27 to TRBJ2-2; the match to TRBD2 covers 10 bases. The germline CDR1 and CDR2 sequences are MNHEY and SMNVEV (reference sequence). J lost 2 bases, V lost 6 bases, and 9 bases had no gene match. This CDR3 is built from 17 residues. CDR3 in amino acids: CASRPGLAVKNTGELFF. CDR3 in DNA: TGTGCCAGCAGACCCGGACTAGCGGTGAAAAACACCGGGGAGCTGTTTTTT.

This clonotype showed up just a few times. This chain links TRBV10-3 with TRBJ2-2, with D unclear. Trimming cost V 2 bases and J 7 bases, with 11 bases left between them. In germline, CDR1 is ENHRY, CDR2 SYGVKD. The CDR3 loop spans 14 amino acids. The CDR3, as DNA: TGTGCCATCAGTGAGGTCCCCTGGGACGGGGAGCTGTTTTTT. This sequence encodes CAISEVPWDGELFF.

This sequence joins TRBV10-2 and TRBJ2-1; the D is unclear. Trimming left V 6 bases short and J 5 bases short, with 14 bases between. The CDR3 length is 14 residues. The V gene's germline CDR1 is WSHSY and CDR2 SAAADI. CDR3 bases: TGCGCCAGCAGACCCGGGCCCCGGGACAATGAGCAGTTCTTC. Protein sequence: CASRPGPRDNEQFF.

V gene TRBV11-3 combines with J gene TRBJ2-7, with D unclear. This CDR3 has 16 residues. The V gene's germline CDR1 is SGHNT and CDR2 YENEEA. Trimming took off 1 base at V and 0 bases at J, with 13 bases between the two ends. This CDR3 reads CASSLGSTISSYEQYF. CDR3 nucleotides: TGTGCCAGCAGCTTAGGTTCGACAATAAGCTCCTACGAGCAGTACTTC.

The chain recombines TRBV19 with TRBJ2-5, with TRBD2 matching over 7 bases. With 5 bases clipped from V and 4 bases from J, the junction kept 13 bases outside the gene matches. The CDR3 is made up of 16 amino acids. Germline CDR1 reads LNHDA; CDR2 reads SQIVND (reference sequence). The CDR3 sequence: CASSSSGSGIRETQYF. DNA of the CDR3: TGTGCCAGTAGTTCCTCAGGAAGCGGGATCAGAGAGACCCAGTACTTC.

This clonotype was seen more than once but under ten times. This chain connects TRBV7-2 to TRBJ1-2, with D possibly matching TRBD1 (5 bases). The V and J ends lost 1 base and 6 bases respectively, with 9 bases between them. The CDR3 has 13 amino acids. Looked up from germline, CDR1 is SGHTA and CDR2 is FQGNSA. The DNA for the CDR3 is TGTGCCAGCAGCTTAGTTTCGGGGGATGGCTACACCTTC. Protein product: CASSLVSGDGYTF.

This clonotype was counted many times. The CDR3 nucleotides are TGTGCCAGCAGTAACCCGACTAGCAGGGAGCAGTACTTC. This translates into CASSNPTSREQYF. The chain has TRBV12-3 or TRBV12-4 and TRBJ2-7; 7 bases map to TRBD2. V lost 5 bases to trimming and J lost 7 bases; unmatched junction nucleotides: 8. This CDR3 is built from 13 residues.

This clonotype was recorded many times. This chain joins TRBV28 and TRBJ2-3; either TRBD1 or TRBD2 may fit D (5 bases each). Between the trimmed V and J ends, which lost 2 bases and 1 base, there was a span of 16 bases. CDR3 length: 17 residues. CDR1 is MDHEN and CDR2 is SYDVKM in the germline V gene. Here the CDR3 DNA reads TGTGCCAGCAGTTTAGTTACCGGGGCGGGCGGCACAGATACGCAGTATTTT. This sequence encodes CASSLVTGAGGTDTQYF.

This chain links TRBV18 with TRBJ2-7; D gene unclear. Trimming left V 3 bases short and J 0 bases short, with 12 bases between. Germline loops: CDR1 KGHSH, CDR2 LQKENI. This CDR3 is built from 15 residues. CDR3 DNA sequence: TGTGCCAGCTCACCGCCGAGTGGCGGCTCCTACGAGCAGTACTTC. Its protein product is CASSPPSGGSYEQYF.

This clonotype was recorded a few times. The rearrangement uses TRBV5-1 and TRBJ2-4, with D perhaps TRBD2 (6 bases). This CDR3 region has 14 residues. V was cut by 0 bases and J by 7 bases, with 11 bases left in between. CDR1 and CDR2 (germline): SGHRS, YFSETQ. CDR3 region: CASSLGGLQNIQYF. The CDR3 DNA sequence: TGCGCCAGCAGCTTGGGGGGACTCCAGAACATTCAGTACTTC.

Notes on this clonotype: A much larger clone sits a single nucleotide away, making a read error possible. J is TRBJ2-7 and V is TRBV7-2, with D possibly TRBD2 on 6 matching bases. Germline V gene lookup returns CDR1 SGHTA and CDR2 FQGNSA. There are 14 residues in the CDR3. The ends were cut back, 6 bases at V and 3 bases at J, with 15 bases in the middle. The CDR3 DNA is TGTGCCAGCAGTAGCGGAGGGGCCCTCTACGAGCAGTACTTC. Its translation: CASSSGGALYEQYF. Drawing the rest from reference TRBV7-2 and TRBJ2-7, the complete variable domain is GAGVSQSPSNKVTEKGKDVELRCDPISGHTALYWYRQSLGQGLEFLIYFQGNSAPDKSGLPSDRFSAERTGGSVSTLTIQRTQQEDSAVYLCASSSGGALYEQYFGPGTRLTVT.

This clonotype was seen many times. The rearrangement uses TRBV28 and TRBJ2-5; 11 nucleotides agree with TRBD2. CDR3 length: 15 residues. Germline V gene lookup returns CDR1 MDHEN and CDR2 SYDVKM. The V segment lost 8 bases and the J segment 9 bases; nucleotides outside the gene matches: 14. DNA for the CDR3: TGTGCCAGCTGGTCCGATAGCGGGAGGGGCGGGGCCCAGTACTTC. It is translated as CASWSDSGRGGAQYF.

This clonotype appeared many times. The rearrangement links TRBV12-3 or TRBV12-4 to TRBJ1-2; D possibly corresponds to TRBD1 (6 bases). The CDR3 extends over 12 amino acids. Trimming took off 9 bases at V and 4 bases at J, with 12 bases between the two ends. For the CDR3, the DNA is TGTGCCAGGGGTACAGGGCTCTATGGCTACACCTTC. Its translation: CARGTGLYGYTF.

This clonotype was seen a handful of times. This chain uses TRBV11-2 with TRBJ2-5; D gene uncertain. V was shortened by 3 bases and J by 0 bases, with 26 bases between the two germline ends. Looked up from germline, CDR1 is SGHAT and CDR2 is FQNNGV. CDR3 length: 20 residues. CDR3 loop: CASSLSPGRIYPQYQETQYF. The CDR3 DNA is TGTGCCAGCAGCTTGAGTCCAGGCAGGATTTACCCTCAGTACCAAGAGACCCAGTACTTC. The whole variable domain, filled in from reference TRBV11-2 and TRBJ2-5, reads EAGVAQSPRYKIIEKRQSVAFWCNPISGHATLYWYQQILGQGPKLLIQFQNNGVVDDSQLPKDRFSAERLKGVDSTLKIQPAKLEDSAVYLCASSLSPGRIYPQYQETQYFGPGTRLLVL.

The table lists this clonotype with many counts. V gene TRBV20-1 combines with J gene TRBJ1-2; D ambiguous. Trimming shortened V by 0 bases and J by 5 bases, and 7 bases separated the two germline ends. The CDR3 is 12 amino acids. The germline gives CDR1 DFQATT, CDR2 SNEGSKA (reference sequence). The CDR3 DNA reads as TGCAGTGCTAGAGATCCAGGTTATGGCTACACCTTC. Translation gives CSARDPGYGYTF.

The table lists this clonotype with a few counts. The chain joins TRBV10-3 to TRBJ2-5; D is unresolved. This CDR3 is 12 amino acids long. V was shortened by 6 bases and J by 4 bases, with 9 bases between the two germline ends. Germline CDR1 ENHRY, CDR2 SYGVKD. The CDR3 loop reads CAISGSRETQYF. The CDR3 DNA follows: TGTGCCATCAGCGGATCACGAGAGACCCAGTACTTC.

The CDR3 coding sequence is TGCGCCAGCAGTTTATCTAGCGGGAGAGGCGTGGAGCAGTACTTC. Translating it yields CASSLSSGRGVEQYF. This chain connects TRBV4-1 to TRBJ2-7, with TRBD2 identical over 10 bases. Losses at the gene ends were 6 bases for V and 7 bases for J; bases not matched to a gene: 12. Germline lookup yields CDR1 MGHRA and CDR2 YSYEKL. This CDR3 is 15 amino acids long.

This clonotype was seen ten or more times. J is TRBJ2-5 and V is TRBV20-1, with 10 bases aligning to TRBD1. CDR1 DFQATT and CDR2 SNEGSKA come from the germline V gene (reference sequence). J lost 5 bases, V lost 6 bases, and 12 bases had no gene match. The CDR3 is made up of 15 amino acids. The CDR3 sequence is CSAPTGTGVAETQYF. The DNA for the CDR3 is TGCAGTGCCCCCACCGGGACAGGGGTCGCGGAGACCCAGTACTTC.

This clonotype was seen repeatedly, ten times or more. This sequence joins TRBV19 and TRBJ2-1, with D uncertain. This CDR3 comprises 11 residues. Trimming took 2 bases from V and 6 from J, leaving 2 bases between them. The germline V gene encodes CDR1 LNHDA and CDR2 SQIVND (reference sequence). The CDR3 region is CASSISNEQFF. CDR3 DNA sequence: TGTGCCAGTAGTATATCCAATGAGCAGTTCTTC. Supplemented by reference TRBV19 and TRBJ2-1, the full variable domain reads DGGITQSPKYLFRKEGQNVTLSCEQNLNHDAMYWYRQDPGQGLRLIYYSQIVNDFQKGDIAEGYSVSREKKESFPLTVTSAQKNPTAFYLCASSISNEQFFGPGTRLTVL.